One and the same sample provided the 9 T cell receptor beta chains below, sequenced in a study of early T cells in non-severe SARS-CoV-2 infection (dated by TCRdb to the early 2020s). Preparation of the library involved 5' RACE. The data were produced on a NextSeq 500. TCRdb reanalyzed the raw reads on its own, using fastp at Q25 for trimming and MiXCR for clone calling, and kept in-frame beta chains. Merged by CDR3 protein, the rows form single entries marked with the most common genes and DNA. The sample table contains roughly 80,000 distinct CDR3 sequences; only one count was recorded for 8.5% to 10% of them. The top ten hold 4.8% of the sample. Sequenced sample: whole blood. These receptors were obtained from an adult who was a healthcare worker with PCR-confirmed SARS-CoV-2 infection or an uninfected control (not recorded which).

There are many counts of this clonotype. The chain couples TRBV7-4 to TRBJ2-7; maybe TRBD2 (5 bases). CDR3 length: 14 amino acids. The V end was cut by 3 bases, the J end by 6 bases, with 15 bases between. Germline-derived CDR1 and CDR2 are SGHVT and SQSDAQ. The CDR3 region is CASSFFRTAPEQYF. CDR3 bases: TGTGCCAGCAGCTTTTTTCGGACTGCTCCCGAGCAGTACTTC.

The table lists this clonotype with a few counts. The chain couples TRBV3-1 to TRBJ1-1; weak D call: TRBD1 (6 bases). The germline V and J ends were trimmed by 4 bases and 6 bases, with 12 bases remaining between them. The CDR3 spans 13 residues. The germline gives CDR1 LGHDT, CDR2 YNNKEL (reference sequence). CDR3 region: CASSPNRDSEAFF. The CDR3 coding sequence is TGTGCCAGCAGCCCTAACAGGGATTCTGAAGCTTTCTTT.

This clonotype was seen a single time. The J gene is TRBJ2-2, the V gene TRBV6-1; D not certain. The CDR3 sequence is 15 residues long. Trimming removed 2 bases from V and 0 bases from J, with 7 bases in between. Germline V lookup: CDR1 MNHNS, CDR2 SASEGT. The CDR3 is CASSEHLTNTGELFF. The CDR3 bases are TGTGCCAGCAGTGAACATCTAACGAACACCGGGGAGCTGTTTTTT.

This clonotype was counted many times. The rearrangement uses TRBV23-1 and TRBJ2-1; tentative D call: TRBD2 (6 bases). TRBV23-1 is designated an ORF whose function remains uncertain. The CDR3 extends over 18 amino acids. V lost 0 bases, J lost 0 bases, and 15 bases lay in between. The CDR3 DNA follows: TGCGCCAGCAGTCAATCGTCGGGCGGGGCAGCCTCCTACAATGAGCAGTTCTTC. It encodes CASSQSSGGAASYNEQFF.

On this clonotype itself: A much larger clone differs from this one at a single base, so this may be a read error. Since the CDR3 does not end with the conserved phenylalanine or tryptophan, this likely comes from a read error. The genes are TRBV4-1 and TRBJ2-7; D remains ambiguous. Looked up from germline, CDR1 is MGHRA and CDR2 is YSYEKL. V was cut by 1 base and J by 5 bases, with 9 bases left in between. The CDR3 extends over 13 amino acids. The CDR3 DNA follows: TGCGCCAGCAGCCAAGGATACTACGACGAGCAGTACTTG. This encodes CASSQGYYDEQYL.

In this sample, this clonotype turned up a few times. The chain employs TRBV7-2 and TRBJ2-1; tentatively, D is TRBD1 (5 bases). The CDR3 consists of 15 residues. Germline V gene lookup returns CDR1 SGHTA and CDR2 FQGNSA. Trimming removed 1 base at V and 5 bases at J, with 12 bases between. As DNA, the CDR3 is TGTGCCAGCAGCTTAGAACCCAGGGCTAACAATGAGCAGTTCTTC. Protein sequence: CASSLEPRANNEQFF.

This clonotype has more than one count but fewer than ten. This chain uses TRBV29-1 with TRBJ2-2, with D hard to call. The V gene's germline CDR1 is SQVTM and CDR2 ANQGSEA. V gave up 5 bases and J gave up 3 bases, with 10 bases separating them. CDR3 length: 13 amino acids. The chain's CDR3 is CSVRNTDTGELFF. The DNA for the CDR3 is TGCAGCGTTCGGAATACTGACACCGGGGAGCTGTTTTTT.

J is TRBJ2-7 and V is TRBV12-3 or TRBV12-4; 9 bases fit TRBD1. V gave up 5 bases and J gave up 3 bases; unmatched junction bases: 5. There are 14 residues in the CDR3. The DNA of the CDR3 is TGTGCCAGCAGTACGGACAGGGGAGGCTACGAGCAGTACTTC. This encodes CASSTDRGGYEQYF.

This clonotype was found many times. The chain recombines TRBV7-6 with TRBJ1-2, with 10 bases matching TRBD1. CDR1 is SGHVS and CDR2 is FNYEAQ in the germline V gene. The CDR3 length is 14 residues. Unmatched junction bases numbered 2, after V lost 1 base and J lost 6 bases. The CDR3 region has the DNA TGTGCCAGCAGCTTAGGGACAGGGGGTGATGGCTACACCTTC. This gives the protein CASSLGTGGDGYTF.